These T cell receptor beta chains were read from a single sample in a study of CD8 T cells in Susac syndrome. Each CDR3 protein is one row after TCRdb ran MiXCR on the immunoSEQ multiplex PCR reads. The sample has roughly 140,000 distinct CDR3 sequences, just under 97% seen once. Sequencing was carried out using CD8+ T cells from PBMCs. The receptors were gathered from a human donor with multiple sclerosis. Each CDR3 is given with its conserved first and last residue. Each record gives: J gene, D gene, V gene, clone size, CDR3 protein, CDR3 DNA. D genes are given only for firm matches. Clone size appears in some rows only: once, few, many, or a class for an expanded clone.

TRBJ2-1,-,TRBV9,-,CASCSPYNEQFF,TGTGCCAGCTGCAGTCCCTACAATGAGCAGTTCTTC
TRBJ1-2,-,TRBV27,-,CASSPEGGRNYGYTF,TGTGCCAGCAGCCCCGAGGGGGGCCGGAACTATGGCTACACCTTC
TRBJ2-1,-,TRBV4-1,-,CASSQSSAGHEQFF,TGCGCCAGCAGCCAAAGTTCTGCTGGGCATGAGCAGTTCTTC
TRBJ2-3,-,TRBV29-1,-,CSVANGWRDTQYF,TGCAGCGTCGCGAACGGATGGCGGGATACGCAGTATTTT
TRBJ1-6,-,TRBV27,-,CASSLPGRSPLHF,TGTGCCAGCAGTTTACCGGGGCGTTCACCCCTCCACTTT
TRBJ2-3,-,TRBV29-1,-,CSVERGTDTQYF,TGCAGCGTTGAGCGGGGAACAGATACGCAGTATTTT
TRBJ1-5,-,TRBV27,-,CASSPPFGPQHF,TGTGCCAGCAGTCCTCCGTTTGGTCCCCAGCATTTT
TRBJ2-1,-,TRBV7-9,-,CASSLGTASYNEQFF,TGTGCCAGCAGCTTAGGGACAGCTTCCTACAATGAGCAGTTCTTC
TRBJ2-5,-,TRBV4-1,-,CASSQVEGQQETQYF,TGCGCCAGCAGCCAAGTTGAAGGACAGCAAGAGACCCAGTACTTC
TRBJ2-3,-,TRBV4-1,-,CASSQTTPSTDTQYF,TGCGCCAGCAGCCAGACGACTCCTAGCACAGATACGCAGTATTTT
TRBJ1-2,-,TRBV2,-,CASSEDIILGQGSDYGYTF,TGTGCCAGCAGTGAAGATATTATTTTGGGCCAGGGGAGCGACTATGGCTACACCTTC
TRBJ2-3,-,TRBV30,-,CAWIPRASLVTQYF,TGTGCCTGGATCCCCCGGGCTAGTCTGGTTACGCAGTATTTT
TRBJ1-1,-,TRBV6-1,-,CASFEPSGAGWGEAFF,TGTGCCAGCTTTGAACCCAGTGGTGCTGGGTGGGGTGAAGCTTTCTTT
TRBJ2-3,-,TRBV3-1,-,CASSQDQQDTQYF,TGTGCCAGCAGCCAAGACCAGCAAGATACGCAGTATTTT
TRBJ1-2,-,TRBV6-6,-,CASSDGGAQGYTF,TGTGCCAGCAGTGACGGGGGGGCGCAAGGCTACACCTTC
TRBJ1-3,-,TRBV20-1,-,CSAAKSGNTIYF,TGCAGTGCTGCCAAATCTGGAAACACCATATATTTT
TRBJ2-2,-,TRBV30,-,CAWSSGGTGELFF,TGTGCCTGGAGTTCTGGTGGAACCGGGGAGCTGTTTTTT
TRBJ2-3,-,TRBV29-1,-,CSVEDPSDTQYF,TGCAGCGTTGAAGATCCCTCAGATACGCAGTATTTT
TRBJ2-7,TRBD2,TRBV6-5,-,CASSASTSGGDEQYF,TGTGCCAGCAGTGCTTCGACTAGCGGGGGGGACGAGCAGTACTTC
TRBJ2-1,-,TRBV29-1,-,CSVGGDSITNEQFF,TGCAGCGTTGGGGGCGACAGCATTACGAATGAGCAGTTCTTC
TRBJ2-5,TRBD2,TRBV20-1,-,CSAEGLAEQETQYF,TGCAGTGCCGAAGGACTAGCGGAACAAGAGACCCAGTACTTC
TRBJ2-1,TRBD2,TRBV11-2,once,CASSRATSGVSDEQFF,TGTGCCAGCAGCCGGGCGACTAGCGGGGTTTCGGATGAGCAGTTCTTC
TRBJ2-3,-,TRBV30,-,CAWSKGSTDTQYF,TGTGCCTGGAGTAAAGGAAGCACAGATACGCAGTATTTT
TRBJ2-5,-,TRBV29-1,-,CGVRRETQYF,TGCGGAGTACGACGCGAGACCCAGTACTTC
TRBJ1-2,-,TRBV25-1,-,CASSEKGRSYGYTF,TGTGCCAGCAGTGAAAAGGGGCGGAGCTATGGCTACACCTTC
TRBJ2-3,TRBD1,TRBV20-1,-,CSARTQGARTDTQYF,TGCAGTGCTAGAACACAGGGGGCACGCACAGATACGCAGTATTTT
TRBJ2-1,TRBD2,TRBV3-1,-,CASIQGLAGNNEQFF,TGTGCCAGCATCCAGGGACTAGCGGGGAACAATGAGCAGTTCTTC
TRBJ2-1,-,TRBV27,-,CASTPLGGYNEQFF,TGTGCCAGCACCCCGCTGGGGGGCTACAATGAGCAGTTCTTC
TRBJ1-1,TRBD1,TRBV12-3/TRBV12-4,-,CASTWDRGKNTEAFF,TGTGCCAGCACCTGGGACAGGGGAAAGAACACTGAAGCTTTCTTT
TRBJ2-1,TRBD2,TRBV30,-,CAWGRGGEQFF,TGTGCCTGGGGGAGGGGTGGCGAGCAGTTCTTC
TRBJ2-5,-,TRBV29-1,-,CSVAGNEETQYF,TGCAGCGTTGCGGGTAACGAAGAGACCCAGTACTTC
TRBJ2-6,-,TRBV6-5,-,CASYPTGANVLTF,TGTGCCAGCTACCCGACTGGGGCCAACGTCCTGACTTTC
TRBJ2-1,-,TRBV2,-,CASSGSPVSNEQFF,TGTGCCAGCAGTGGGTCCCCCGTTAGCAATGAGCAGTTCTTC
TRBJ2-6,TRBD2,TRBV7-8,-,CASSPLAAGANVLTF,TGTGCCAGCAGCCCCCTAGCGGCTGGGGCCAACGTCCTGACTTTC
TRBJ2-1,-,TRBV19,-,CASNPRDNEQFF,TGTGCCAGTAACCCCCGGGACAATGAGCAGTTCTTC
TRBJ2-4,-,TRBV7-6,-,CASSLAGKESRNIQYF,TGTGCCAGCAGCTTAGCGGGAAAAGAATCTAGAAACATTCAGTACTTC
TRBJ2-3,-,TRBV30,-,CAWSVISTDTQYF,TGTGCCTGGAGTGTAATTAGCACAGATACGCAGTATTTT
TRBJ2-7,-,TRBV27,-,CASSLRLGALREQYF,TGTGCCAGCAGTCTTCGACTTGGTGCTTTGCGCGAGCAGTACTTC
TRBJ2-1,TRBD2,TRBV18,-,CASSRYRTSSNEQFF,TGTGCCAGCTCTCGATACAGGACTAGCTCGAATGAGCAGTTCTTC
TRBJ2-1,-,TRBV19,once,CATNSGLAGQFF,TGTGCCACAAACTCCGGCCTAGCCGGGCAGTTCTTC
TRBJ2-3,-,TRBV24-1,-,CATSDPGQSDTQYF,TGTGCCACCAGTGACCCCGGACAGTCAGATACGCAGTATTTT
TRBJ1-1,TRBD1,TRBV5-4,-,CASSLTGGMNTEAFF,TGTGCCAGCAGCCTGACAGGGGGAATGAACACTGAAGCTTTCTTT
TRBJ1-1,-,TRBV4-2,once,CASSQEQGSNTEAFF,TGTGCCAGCAGCCAGGAACAGGGCTCAAACACTGAAGCTTTCTTT
TRBJ1-2,TRBD1,TRBV13,-,CASSSGDSPRGGYTF,TGTGCCAGCAGCTCGGGGGACAGCCCCAGAGGAGGCTACACCTTC
TRBJ1-2,TRBD1,TRBV20-1,-,CSAEGQGVGYGYTF,TGCAGTGCTGAGGGACAGGGGGTAGGCTATGGCTACACCTTC
TRBJ2-1,TRBD1,TRBV7-2,once,CASSWDRYYNEQFF,TGTGCCAGCAGCTGGGACAGATATTACAATGAGCAGTTCTTC
TRBJ1-2,-,TRBV30,-,CAWRRDTSNYGYTF,TGTGCCTGGAGGCGGGACACTTCTAACTATGGCTACACCTTC
TRBJ2-6,-,TRBV27,-,CASTPRPLSGANVLTF,TGTGCCAGCACCCCCAGGCCTCTCTCTGGGGCCAACGTCCTGACTTTC
TRBJ2-7,-,TRBV29-1,once,CSVEHRDSYEQYF,TGCAGCGTTGAGCACAGGGACTCCTACGAGCAGTACTTC
TRBJ2-1,TRBD2,TRBV7-6,-,CASSLGSSGGRNEQFF,TGTGCCAGCAGCTTAGGGTCTAGCGGGGGCCGTAATGAGCAGTTCTTC
TRBJ2-6,-,TRBV12-5,-,CASGPASHKSNVLTF,TGTGCTAGTGGTCCTGCCTCCCATAAATCCAACGTCCTGACTTTC
TRBJ2-5,-,TRBV3-1,once,CASSQELGEETQYF,TGTGCCAGCAGCCAAGAACTGGGAGAAGAGACCCAGTACTTC